A single sample gave rise to the 15 T cell receptor beta chains below, sequenced in a study of T cells in tuberculosis. Assay: immunoSEQ multiplex PCR; the TCRdb copy retains only in-frame clones and omits some. This table has roughly 60,000 clones, 81% appearing once. Sorting used thawed, overnight-rested PBMC stained with anti-CD3, a viability dye and GMM-loaded CD1B tetramer. C32 glucose monomycolate from Rhodococcus equi was loaded onto the CD1B tetramers. Sequencing was performed on CD1b-GMM tetramer-negative cells sorted from PBMCs. The receptors shown here come from an adult woman with latent tuberculosis.

V usage is TRBV4-3 and J usage is TRBJ1-1; 7 bases match TRBD1. The CDR3 runs to 15 residues. Trimming cost V 4 bases and J 0 bases; bases outside gene matches: 5. The V gene's germline CDR1 is LGHNA and CDR2 YSLEER. The CDR3 DNA follows: TGCGCCAGCAGCCGAGGGGACAGCATGAACACTGAAGCTTTCTTT. Translated, it gives CASSRGDSMNTEAFF.

In its sample, this clone was seen a few times. The chain is built from TRBV9 and TRBJ2-5, with 8 bases matching TRBD2. V dropped 2 bases and J dropped 5; count of bases not matched to a gene: 8. CDR1 and CDR2 from the germline V gene are SGDLS and YYNGEE. This CDR3 comprises 15 residues. CDR3 sequence: CASSVAGTRKETQYF. CDR3 in DNA: TGTGCCAGCAGCGTGGCCGGGACTAGAAAGGAGACCCAGTACTTC.

V and J are TRBV28 and TRBJ1-6, with TRBD1 matching over 9 bases. J was trimmed by 6 bases and V by 4 bases; bases with no gene match: 4. Germline V gene data show CDR1 as MDHEN and CDR2 as SYDVKM. The CDR3 has 15 amino acids. The CDR3: CASSSGTGRNSPLHF. The CDR3 DNA sequence: TGTGCCAGCAGTTCCGGGACAGGGCGTAATTCACCCCTCCACTTT.

The chain is built from TRBV29-1 and TRBJ2-3; tentatively, D is TRBD1 (6 bases). Trimming cost V 5 bases and J 2 bases, with 17 bases left between them. CDR1 SQVTM and CDR2 ANQGSEA come from the germline V gene. This CDR3 spans 15 amino acids. This CDR3 reads CSVPGAKINTDTQYF. The CDR3 bases are TGCAGCGTTCCAGGGGCCAAAATAAACACAGATACGCAGTATTTT.

The V gene is TRBV5-8, the J gene TRBJ1-2, with a tentative D call TRBD1 (6 bases). Germline V gene sequence: CDR1 SGHTS, CDR2 YDEGEE. With 0 bases removed from V and 2 bases from J, the gap between germline ends came to 8 bases. The CDR3 spans 14 residues. CDR3: CASSLGTGNYGYTF. CDR3 nucleotide sequence: TGTGCCAGCAGCTTGGGAACAGGGAACTATGGCTACACCTTC.

The rearrangement uses TRBV19 and TRBJ1-5; 8 nucleotides align to TRBD1. V lost 6 bases and J lost 3; bases outside the gene matches: 7. The CDR3 totals 15 residues. CDR1 is LNHDA, CDR2 SQIVND, per germline (reference sequence). The CDR3 DNA follows: TGTGCCAGTAGCCTTCAGGGGGCAGACAATCAGCCCCAGCATTTT. The encoded protein is CASSLQGADNQPQHF.

This rearrangement joins TRBV28 to TRBJ2-7, with 7 bases aligning to TRBD1. The germline CDR1 and CDR2 sequences are MDHEN and SYDVKM. The CDR3 is 16 residues long. After removal of 6 bases from V and 0 bases from J, the junction contained 11 bases not matched to a gene. The CDR3 DNA follows: TGTGCCAGCAGCGGTCCCCGGGGACAGAGCTCCTACGAGCAGTACTTC. Translated, it gives CASSGPRGQSSYEQYF. Variable domain in full (rest from reference TRBV28 and TRBJ2-7): DVKVTQSSRYLVKRTGEKVFLECVQDMDHENMFWYRQDPGLGLRLIYFSYDVKMKEKGDIPEGYSVSREKKERFSLILESASTNQTSMYLCASSGPRGQSSYEQYFGPGTRLTVT.

J is TRBJ1-2 and V is TRBV6-5, with D unclear. The germline V gene encodes CDR1 MNHEY and CDR2 SVGAGI. V was trimmed by 5 bases and J by 4 bases, leaving 11 bases between them. The CDR3 covers 13 residues. The chain's CDR3 is CASSTGLLYGYTF. CDR3 coding DNA: TGTGCCAGCAGTACTGGACTCCTCTATGGCTACACCTTC.

The gene calls are TRBV7-2 and TRBJ1-1; 8 bases match TRBD1. The germline CDR1 and CDR2 sequences are SGHTA and FQGNSA. Germline trimming cut 5 bases from V and 3 bases from J; bases unmatched to any gene: 5. The CDR3 is 14 residues long. In DNA, the CDR3 is TGTGCCAGCAGCCTGACAGGGGCGGACACTGAAGCTTTCTTT. This codes for CASSLTGADTEAFF. Drawing the rest from reference TRBV7-2 and TRBJ1-1, the complete variable domain is GAGVSQSPSNKVTEKGKDVELRCDPISGHTALYWYRQSLGQGLEFLIYFQGNSAPDKSGLPSDRFSAERTGGSVSTLTIQRTQQEDSAVYLCASSLTGADTEAFFGQGTRLTVV.

The chain is built from TRBV6-5 and TRBJ2-7, with TRBD2 matching over 10 bases. Germline V CDR1 and CDR2: MNHEY, SVGAGI. The length of the CDR3 is 14 residues. V shed 2 bases, J shed 3 bases, and the junction held 1 base outside the gene matches. CDR3 amino acids: CASSYLAGDYEQYF. The CDR3 DNA is TGTGCCAGCAGTTACCTAGCGGGGGACTACGAGCAGTACTTC.

The chain recombines TRBV7-3 with TRBJ2-3, with 9 bases aligning to TRBD1. Germline V lookup: CDR1 SGHTA, CDR2 FQGTGA. After removal of 5 bases from V and 7 bases from J, the junction contained 10 bases not matched to a gene. The CDR3 sequence is 15 residues long. CDR3 nucleotide sequence: TGTGCCAGCAGCCGGGGACAGGGAGGGAAATATACGCAGTATTTT. Translated, it gives CASSRGQGGKYTQYF.

This chain uses TRBV6-6 with TRBJ1-1; TRBD1 agrees at 8 bases. CDR3 length: 15 residues. Germline V gives CDR1 MNHNY, CDR2 SVGAGI (reference sequence). V was clipped by 0 bases and J by 4 bases; unmatched bases: 4. CDR3 DNA sequence: TGTGCCAGCAGTTACTCGAGTCAGGGGGCCACTGAAGCTTTCTTT. Translated, it gives CASSYSSQGATEAFF.

The chain recombines TRBV7-4 with TRBJ2-7, with 9 bases that match TRBD2. The CDR3 has 17 amino acids. Germline assignment: CDR1 SGHVT and CDR2 SQSDAQ. V was pared by 0 bases and J by 3 bases, with 9 bases of the junction left unmatched. The chain's CDR3 is CASSLASGSPWNYEQYF. The CDR3 DNA follows: TGTGCCAGCAGCTTAGCTAGCGGGAGCCCATGGAACTACGAGCAGTACTTC.

V usage is TRBV6-1 and J usage is TRBJ2-3, with 7 positions matching TRBD1. Germline CDR1 reads MNHNS; CDR2 reads SASEGT. This CDR3 has 15 residues. The V and J ends lost 3 bases and 2 bases, in that order; junction bases with no gene match: 5. The CDR3 DNA reads TGTGCCAGCAGTGATAACAGGGGATCCACAGATACGCAGTATTTT. Its translation is CASSDNRGSTDTQYF.

The V call is TRBV29-1, the J call TRBJ2-3; 7 bases align to TRBD2. V was pared by 7 bases and J by 3 bases, with 7 bases of the junction left unmatched. The CDR3 has 13 amino acids. In germline, CDR1 is SQVTM, CDR2 ANQGSEA. CDR3 sequence reads: CSAGGKGTDTQYF. The CDR3 coding sequence is TGCAGCGCCGGGGGGAAAGGGACAGATACGCAGTATTTT.